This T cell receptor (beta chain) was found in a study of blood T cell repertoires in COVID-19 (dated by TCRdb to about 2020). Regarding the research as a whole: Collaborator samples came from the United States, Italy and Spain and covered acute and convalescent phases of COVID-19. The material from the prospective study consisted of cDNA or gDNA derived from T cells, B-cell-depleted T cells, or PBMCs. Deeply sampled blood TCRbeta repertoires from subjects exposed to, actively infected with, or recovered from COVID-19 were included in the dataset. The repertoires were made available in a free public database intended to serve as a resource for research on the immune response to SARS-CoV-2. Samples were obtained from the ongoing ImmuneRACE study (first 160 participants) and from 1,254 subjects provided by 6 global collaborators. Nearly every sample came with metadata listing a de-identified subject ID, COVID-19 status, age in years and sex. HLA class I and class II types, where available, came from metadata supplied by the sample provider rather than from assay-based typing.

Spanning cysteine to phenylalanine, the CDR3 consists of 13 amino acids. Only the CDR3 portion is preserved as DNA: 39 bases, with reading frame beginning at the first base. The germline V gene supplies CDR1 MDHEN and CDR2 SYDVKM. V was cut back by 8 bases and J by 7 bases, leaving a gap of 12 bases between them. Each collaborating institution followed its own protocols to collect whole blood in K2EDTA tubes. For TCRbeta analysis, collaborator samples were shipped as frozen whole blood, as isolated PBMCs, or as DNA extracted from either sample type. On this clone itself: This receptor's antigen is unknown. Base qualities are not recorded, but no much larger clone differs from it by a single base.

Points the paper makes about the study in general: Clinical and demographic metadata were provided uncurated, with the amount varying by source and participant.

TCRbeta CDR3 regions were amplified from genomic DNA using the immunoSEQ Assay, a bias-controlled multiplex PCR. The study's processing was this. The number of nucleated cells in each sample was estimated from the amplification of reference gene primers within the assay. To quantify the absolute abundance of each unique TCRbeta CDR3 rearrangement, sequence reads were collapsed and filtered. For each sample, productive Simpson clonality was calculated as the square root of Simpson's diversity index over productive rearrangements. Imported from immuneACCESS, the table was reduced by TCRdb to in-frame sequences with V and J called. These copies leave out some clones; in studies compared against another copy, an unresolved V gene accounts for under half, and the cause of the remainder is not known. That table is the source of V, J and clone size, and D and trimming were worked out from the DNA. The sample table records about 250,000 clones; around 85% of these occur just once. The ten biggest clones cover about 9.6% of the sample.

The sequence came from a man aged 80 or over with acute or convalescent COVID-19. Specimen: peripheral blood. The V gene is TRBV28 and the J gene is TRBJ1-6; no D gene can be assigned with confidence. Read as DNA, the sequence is TGTGCCAGCCATAGGGCGGGGAATTCACCCCTCCACTTT. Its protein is CASHRAGNSPLHF.